This TCR beta chain was found in a study of T cell repertoires in cytomegalovirus infection. The overall study: Used in the study were CMV epitopes, some recently identified and HLA-C-restricted, others well-studied and HLA-B-restricted. Public signatures in TCR beta pointed to CMV infection and matching HLA type. Study-wide results and caveats: Within the response measured ex vivo, HLA-C-restricted CMV-specific TCR beta clonotypes were dominant. Adding up the frequency of public TCR beta families identified people who carried CMV plus the relevant HLA.

CDR1 and CDR2 from the germline V gene are SGDLS and YYNGEE. CDR3 length: 13 amino acids. The germline V and J ends were trimmed by 3 bases and 6 bases, with 12 bases remaining between them. About this clonotype: The antigen remains undetermined.

TCRdb re-called the reads through MiXCR, storing one row per CDR3 protein. The repertoire includes fewer than 950,000 distinct CDR3 sequences, approximately 32% of them detected once, and around 12% sits in the top ten. The rearrangement joins TRBV9 to TRBJ1-1, with D tentatively TRBD1 (6 bases). The origin of this receptor is a human donor in good health (CMV status not recorded). Some clones in this sample may be carry-over from other donors' samples. The specimen comprised cultured CD8+ T cells from PBMCs, sampled from culture after CMV antigen stimulation. In nucleotides, the CDR3 is TGTGCCAGCAGCGGGATAACAGGGCCTGAAGCTTTCTTT. It is translated as CASSGITGPEAFF.